One TCR beta chain is described in this entry. V lost 0 bases and J 7 bases, leaving 11 bases between the germline ends. Looked up from germline, CDR1 is MGHRA and CDR2 is YSYEKL. The CDR3 runs to 14 residues. Produced via immunoSEQ multiplex PCR; TCRdb's table is partial and in-frame only. This table has around 73,000 clones, 70% to 85% appearing once. This specimen belongs to a study of blood T cell repertoires in COVID-19. Study-wide context: From the United States, Italy and Spain came samples of acute and convalescent COVID-19. Sample material is recorded as cDNA or gDNA derived from T cells, B-cell-depleted T cells, or PBMCs.

V and J are TRBV4-1 and TRBJ2-3; D remains ambiguous. This clonotype was sampled from a woman aged 55-70 years with acute or convalescent COVID-19. Input material: peripheral blood. DNA of the CDR3: TGCGCCAGCAGCCAAGACCAAGCCCTGAATACGCAGTATTTT. Protein: CASSQDQALNTQYF.